This is a list of T cell receptor beta chains from one sample in a study of shared clonotypes between healthy human individuals. Here immunoSEQ multiplex PCR was the method, and the copy in TCRdb shows in-frame clones only, minus some. The sample shows 2 million to 2.5 million clones, 85% to 95% of them seen only once. The sample was naive CD4+ T cells from PBMCs. The receptor source for this set is a man younger than 35 in good health. Some clones in this sample may be carry-over from other donors' samples. CDR3s include the opening cysteine and the closing phenylalanine or tryptophan. A D gene is named only where the DNA matches it firmly. Part of the rows lack a size; the others show once, few, many or a class for expanded clones.

D,size,V,J,CDR3,DNA
NA,few,TRBV19,TRBJ1-5,CASSFTNSNQPQHF,TGTGCCAGTAGTTTCACTAATAGCAATCAGCCCCAGCATTTT
NA,NA,TRBV15,TRBJ2-7,CATSRLRDEAYEQYF,TGTGCCACCAGCAGACTCCGGGACGAAGCCTACGAGCAGTACTTC
TRBD2,NA,TRBV7-9,TRBJ2-1,CASSRGGWTSGSGNNEQFF,TGTGCCAGCAGCCGAGGGGGGTGGACTAGCGGGAGTGGCAACAATGAGCAGTTCTTC
TRBD1,NA,TRBV28,TRBJ1-5,CASSSGQGRQPQHF,TGTGCCAGCAGTTCCGGACAGGGCCGTCAGCCCCAGCATTTT
TRBD2,once,TRBV10-3,TRBJ2-5,CAISESAGGRQTQYF,TGTGCCATCAGTGAGTCGGCTGGCGGGAGACAGACCCAGTACTTC
NA,NA,TRBV28,TRBJ1-2,CASTRTTANYGYTF,TGTGCCAGCACCCGAACCACCGCTAACTATGGCTACACCTTC
NA,once,TRBV6-5,TRBJ1-4,CASSAVNEKLFF,TGTGCCAGCAGTGCCGTTAATGAAAAACTGTTTTTT
TRBD1,NA,TRBV10-1,TRBJ1-2,CASSRDRVGGYTF,TGCGCCAGCAGCCGCGACAGGGTCGGAGGCTACACCTTC
NA,NA,TRBV6-6,TRBJ2-3,CASRPVGADTQYF,TGTGCCAGCAGGCCCGTCGGGGCAGATACGCAGTATTTT
NA,NA,TRBV13,TRBJ2-3,CASSLVGADTQYF,TGTGCCAGCAGCTTAGTCGGAGCAGATACGCAGTATTTT
NA,NA,TRBV10-3,TRBJ2-7,CAISETGDRGEQYF,TGTGCCATCAGTGAGACGGGGGACCGGGGAGAGCAGTACTTC
TRBD2,NA,TRBV7-3,TRBJ2-1,CASSPRAGAIYNEQFF,TGTGCCAGCAGCCCTCGGGCGGGAGCGATCTACAATGAGCAGTTCTTC
NA,NA,TRBV5-6,TRBJ1-1,CASSPGVNTEAFF,TGTGCCAGCAGCCCAGGCGTGAACACTGAAGCTTTCTTT
NA,NA,TRBV30,TRBJ2-7,CAWSPGDEQYF,TGTGCCTGGAGTCCGGGGGACGAGCAGTACTTC
TRBD2,NA,TRBV5-1,TRBJ2-1,CASSFLAGADGNEQFF,TGCGCCAGCAGTTTTTTAGCGGGAGCTGACGGCAATGAGCAGTTCTTC
NA,NA,TRBV6-6,TRBJ2-3,CASRKTDTQYF,TGTGCCAGCAGGAAGACAGATACGCAGTATTTT
NA,NA,TRBV7-8,TRBJ2-7,CASSPFRGTPYEQYF,TGTGCCAGCAGCCCCTTCCGCGGGACACCCTACGAGCAGTACTTC
NA,NA,TRBV7-9,TRBJ2-7,CASSLEGLGRVYEQYF,TGTGCCAGCAGCTTAGAGGGACTCGGGCGGGTATACGAGCAGTACTTC
NA,NA,TRBV9,TRBJ2-3,CASSVGPADTQYF,TGTGCCAGCAGCGTAGGGCCGGCCGATACGCAGTATTTT
TRBD1,few,TRBV7-9,TRBJ1-5,CASSKDRGEQPQHF,TGTGCCAGCAGCAAAGACAGGGGAGAGCAGCCCCAGCATTTT
TRBD1,NA,TRBV7-6,TRBJ1-4,CASSKDRANEKLFF,TGTGCCAGCAGCAAAGACAGGGCTAATGAAAAACTGTTTTTT
NA,NA,TRBV9,TRBJ1-4,CASSAHQDGRGSKKLFF,TGTGCCAGCAGCGCCCACCAGGACGGTCGGGGGTCGAAAAAACTGTTTTTT
TRBD2,NA,TRBV5-1,TRBJ2-7,CASTPLAGVGYEQYF,TGCGCCAGCACCCCTTTAGCGGGAGTGGGTTACGAGCAGTACTTC
NA,once,TRBV7-8,TRBJ2-7,CASSLGGGTPQGYEQYF,TGTGCCAGCAGCTTAGGAGGCGGGACCCCCCAGGGCTACGAGCAGTACTTC
NA,NA,TRBV9,TRBJ2-1,CASSVATRGDWAASYNEQFF,TGTGCCAGCAGCGTAGCTACGAGAGGAGACTGGGCGGCTTCCTACAATGAGCAGTTCTTC
NA,NA,TRBV21-1,TRBJ1-5,CASSKARWTGNSNQPQHF,TGTGCCAGCAGCAAAGCGAGGTGGACAGGCAATAGCAATCAGCCCCAGCATTTT
NA,NA,TRBV5-1,TRBJ1-3,CASSLLGAGNTIYF,TGCGCCAGCAGCCTCCTGGGGGCTGGAAACACCATATATTTT
NA,NA,TRBV7-8,TRBJ1-1,CASSSGTPIFTEAFF,TGTGCCAGCAGCTCCGGGACACCAATCTTCACTGAAGCTTTCTTT
NA,NA,TRBV27,TRBJ1-2,CASSPGTTYGYTF,TGTGCCAGCAGTCCCGGGACCACATATGGCTACACCTTC
NA,NA,TRBV25-1,TRBJ1-1,CASSEPGVTEAFF,TGTGCCAGCAGTGAACCCGGGGTCACTGAAGCTTTCTTT
TRBD1,NA,TRBV18,TRBJ2-5,CASSRWDSQETQYF,TGTGCCAGCTCACGATGGGACAGTCAAGAGACCCAGTACTTC
TRBD2,once,TRBV7-8,TRBJ2-1,CASSLGVRTSGRAVGEQFF,TGTGCCAGCAGCTTAGGGGTCCGGACTAGCGGGAGGGCCGTGGGTGAGCAGTTCTTC
TRBD1,NA,TRBV6-5,TRBJ2-7,CASRLGQENYEQYF,TGTGCCAGCAGATTGGGACAGGAGAACTACGAGCAGTACTTC
TRBD2,NA,TRBV9,TRBJ2-1,CASSSGLAGYNEQFF,TGTGCCAGCAGCTCCGGACTAGCGGGGTACAATGAGCAGTTCTTC
TRBD2,NA,TRBV29-1,TRBJ2-3,CSASRKWGTSGRDRRVDTQYF,TGCAGCGCATCCCGCAAGTGGGGGACTAGCGGGAGGGATCGAAGGGTGGATACGCAGTATTTT
TRBD1,NA,TRBV2,TRBJ1-3,CASSRQGLKAGNTIYF,TGTGCCAGCAGTAGACAGGGACTTAAGGCTGGAAACACCATATATTTT
NA,NA,TRBV2,TRBJ2-3,CASSVDSDTQYF,TGTGCCAGCAGTGTAGACAGTGATACGCAGTATTTT
NA,NA,TRBV11-1,TRBJ1-2,CASSPTASNYGYTF,TGTGCCAGCAGCCCAACGGCCTCTAACTATGGCTACACCTTC
NA,NA,TRBV13,TRBJ1-3,CASTSSPSGSGNTIYF,TGTGCCAGCACCAGCAGCCCCTCGGGATCTGGAAACACCATATATTTT
NA,once,TRBV28,TRBJ1-1,CASSFGGATDTEAFF,TGTGCCAGCAGTTTTGGGGGGGCTACTGACACTGAAGCTTTCTTT
NA,NA,TRBV18,TRBJ1-5,CASSPGTLNQPQHF,TGTGCCAGCTCACCGGGGACCTTAAATCAGCCCCAGCATTTT
NA,NA,TRBV27,TRBJ2-5,CASSLWSQETQYF,TGTGCCAGCAGTTTGTGGTCCCAAGAGACCCAGTACTTC
NA,few,TRBV18,TRBJ1-2,CASSPDSNYGYTF,TGTGCCAGCTCACCAGACAGCAACTATGGCTACACCTTC
TRBD1,NA,TRBV7-2,TRBJ2-7,CASKKGQGYYEQYF,TGTGCCAGCAAAAAGGGACAGGGGTACTACGAGCAGTACTTC
NA,once,TRBV28,TRBJ1-5,CASSLSQGSNQPQHF,TGTGCCAGCAGTTTGTCCCAGGGTAGCAATCAGCCCCAGCATTTT
NA,NA,TRBV4-2,TRBJ2-5,CASSRAELGETQYF,TGTGCCAGCAGCCGAGCCGAATTGGGGGAGACCCAGTACTTC
TRBD1,NA,TRBV7-2,TRBJ1-4,CASSFTGGGEKLFF,TGTGCCAGCAGCTTCACAGGGGGTGGAGAAAAACTGTTTTTT
TRBD1,once,TRBV28,TRBJ2-1,CASSFHRGKRNEQFF,TGTGCCAGCAGTTTCCACAGGGGGAAAAGGAATGAGCAGTTCTTC
NA,NA,TRBV7-3,TRBJ2-1,CASSQQDSYNEQFF,TGTGCCAGCAGCCAGCAGGATTCTTACAATGAGCAGTTCTTC